The clone carrying this T cell receptor beta chain showed up just a few times. What it binds is not known. MiXCR, applied by TCRdb to the RT-PCR reads, yields one record per CDR3 protein. The sample lists over 450,000 distinct CDR3 sequences; 13% were seen once. CDR1 is KGHSH and CDR2 is LQKENI in the germline V gene. Trimming cost V 3 bases and J 4 bases; bases outside gene matches: 14. This CDR3 has 17 amino acids. The sample is drawn from a study of response to subunit inactivated influenza vaccine. Whole-study findings and limits: Few additional T cells are recruited per seasonal influenza vaccination, authors suggested.

J is TRBJ2-7 and V is TRBV18, with 8 bases aligning to TRBD1. The source was PBMCs from blood, collected around seven weeks after vaccination. This receptor was taken from a man over 45 who received an inactivated influenza vaccine. The CDR3 is CASSPSMTGVNRYEQYF. The CDR3 DNA is TGTGCCAGCTCACCGTCGATGACAGGGGTCAACCGTTACGAGCAGTACTTC.